This is a list of T cell receptor beta chains from one sample in a study of vaccination and CD4 T cells after COVID-19. What these receptors recognize is not known. TCRdb called the PCR reads again in MiXCR, with one record for every CDR3 protein. The sample includes roughly 20,000 distinct CDR3 sequences, roughly 50% of them seen just once. The starting material was CD4+ T cells from blood, cultured in vitro, obtained about 7 months after SARS-CoV-2 vaccination. The receptors derive from a human donor who had recovered from COVID-19. Both conserved end residues are part of each CDR3. Fields, in order: J gene, D gene, V gene, clone size, CDR3 DNA, CDR3 protein. D genes are given only for firm matches. Clone size, where shown, is once, few, many, or a class for clones that have expanded.

>TRBJ1-3|TRBD1|TRBV27|.
TGTGCCAGCAGAACGACAGGGGTTAGTAACACCATATATTTT
CASRTTGVSNTIYF
>TRBJ2-1|.|TRBV25-1|.
TGTGCCAGCTATCCTGCCCGTGGATACAATGAGCAGTTCTTC
CASYPARGYNEQFF
>TRBJ2-5|.|TRBV5-4|.
TGTGCCAGCAGCTTGAAGATATCTAGCGAGACCCAGTACTTC
CASSLKISSETQYF
>TRBJ2-7|.|TRBV7-3|.
TGTGCCAGCAGCTTGGGCCGAGGACAATTCTACGAGCAGTACTTC
CASSLGRGQFYEQYF
>TRBJ1-1|.|TRBV20-1|.
TGCAGTGCTAGTAGATCAGGGTTTGCGGATACGGGTGAAGCTTTCTTT
CSASRSGFADTGEAFF
>TRBJ1-6|.|TRBV19|.
TGTGCCAGTAGTCACTCAGAGTACAGGGATTCACCCCTCCACTTT
CASSHSEYRDSPLHF
>TRBJ2-3|.|TRBV20-1|few
TGCAGTGCTAGCGGGGACACAGATACGCAGTATTTT
CSASGDTDTQYF
>TRBJ2-1|TRBD2|TRBV7-3|.
TGTGCCAGCAGCTTATTCCCTAGCGGGAGCTACAATGAGCAGTTCTTC
CASSLFPSGSYNEQFF
>TRBJ2-3|TRBD1|TRBV5-6|.
TGTGCCAGCAGCATGGACAGGGGACTCACAGATACGCAGTATTTT
CASSMDRGLTDTQYF
>TRBJ2-3|.|TRBV24-1|.
TGTGCCACCAGTGATTTACCGGGGCACACAGATACGCAGTATTTT
CATSDLPGHTDTQYF
>TRBJ1-2|TRBD1|TRBV20-1|few
TGCAGTGCTAGCCCTACAGGGGGGATATCATCTGCCTATGGCTACACCTTC
CSASPTGGISSAYGYTF
>TRBJ2-1|.|TRBV7-2|.
TGTGCCAGCAGCTTTTCTGTGGGTGAGCAGTTCTTC
CASSFSVGEQFF
>TRBJ2-3|.|TRBV15|.
TGTGCCACCAGCAGACGCAGGGGTTACCCAGATACGCAGTATTTT
CATSRRRGYPDTQYF
>TRBJ1-5|.|TRBV6-1|large
TGTGCCAGCAGTCCACGGCCGGGCTCCCTCCTTAACCAGCATTTT
CASSPRPGSLLNQHF
>TRBJ2-7|TRBD1|TRBV7-2|.
TGTGCCAGCAACGAACCTAACAGGGGGACCTACGAGCAGTACTTC
CASNEPNRGTYEQYF
>TRBJ2-2|.|TRBV20-1|.
TGCAGTGCTAGCAATCCCACGGCCGGGGAGCTGTTTTTT
CSASNPTAGELFF
>TRBJ2-5|.|TRBV18|.
TGTGCCAGCTCTCCGTTGGAGGGGGAGACCCAGTACTTC
CASSPLEGETQYF
>TRBJ2-1|.|TRBV27|.
TGTGCCAGCATTGGGGATAGCAATGAGCAGTTCTTC
CASIGDSNEQFF
>TRBJ2-7|.|TRBV6-1|.
TGTGCCAGCGCCCAGGAGCCCGCCTACGAGCAGTACTTC
CASAQEPAYEQYF
>TRBJ2-3|TRBD2|TRBV24-1|once
TGTGCCGCCGGGACTAGCGGGAGTGGTACGCAGTATTTT
CAAGTSGSGTQYF
>TRBJ1-2|.|TRBV6-1|.
TGTGCCAGCAGTACCTTAACAGGGACACATGGCTACACCTTC
CASSTLTGTHGYTF
>TRBJ2-5|.|TRBV7-9|few
TGTGCCAGCAGCTTAAATCTAGGGTGGGGCCAAGAGACCCAGTACTTC
CASSLNLGWGQETQYF
>TRBJ2-5|.|TRBV20-1|few
TGCAGTGCTAGACCGGACTCCGAGACCCAGTACTTC
CSARPDSETQYF
>TRBJ1-5|TRBD1|TRBV28|.
TGTGCCAGCAGTGAGGGACAGCCGGGTCGGCCCCAGCATTTT
CASSEGQPGRPQHF
>TRBJ1-1|.|TRBV7-9|.
TGTGCCAGCAGCTTAATTTCGGGGGCGCGGAACACTGAAGCTTTCTTT
CASSLISGARNTEAFF
>TRBJ2-7|TRBD2|TRBV19|.
TGTGCCAGTAGTAGGGGGTCAGGGAGGGACGAGCAGTACTTC
CASSRGSGRDEQYF
>TRBJ2-7|.|TRBV10-3|.
TGTGCCATCAGCGACCAGGGGTCCTACGAGCAGTACTTC
CAISDQGSYEQYF
>TRBJ2-5|.|TRBV20-1|.
TGCAGTGCTAGTGTTCAGCAAGAGACCCAGTACTTC
CSASVQQETQYF
>TRBJ1-2|TRBD1|TRBV28|.
TGTGCCAGCAGACTCGGACAGGGGTCGTTTAGGTATGGCTACACCTTC
CASRLGQGSFRYGYTF
>TRBJ1-6|.|TRBV7-9|few
TGTGCCAGCAGCCACGCCCAGACCAATTCACCCCTCCACTTT
CASSHAQTNSPLHF
>TRBJ1-2|TRBD1|TRBV20-1|.
TGCAGTGCCGGGACAGGGAGCAACTATGGCTACACCTTC
CSAGTGSNYGYTF
>TRBJ1-6|.|TRBV19|.
TGTGCCAGCAATGGACAGTATAATTCACCCCTCCACTTT
CASNGQYNSPLHF
>TRBJ1-2|.|TRBV15|few
TGTGCCACCAGCTTCGCAGGCTATGGCTACACCTTC
CATSFAGYGYTF
>TRBJ2-1|.|TRBV20-1|.
TGCAGTGCTAGCGGCTACGAGGCCTGGAGCTCCTACAATGAGCAGTTCTTC
CSASGYEAWSSYNEQFF
>TRBJ1-1|.|TRBV30|.
TGTGCCTGGAGTGGGAGTGTGGGTCCACAGGGAGCTTTCTTT
CAWSGSVGPQGAFF
>TRBJ1-6|.|TRBV7-9|few
TGTGCCAGCAGCCCTGGCTACTCCGATTCACCCCTCCACTTT
CASSPGYSDSPLHF
>TRBJ1-1|TRBD1|TRBV19|.
TGTGCCAGTAGTAGAAGGGCAGGGGGCACTGAAGCTTTCTTT
CASSRRAGGTEAFF
>TRBJ1-6|.|TRBV6-2/TRBV6-3|.
TGTGCCAGCAGTTACGTCGTAGGGGGTAATTCACCCCTCCACTTT
CASSYVVGGNSPLHF